This is a list of T cell receptor beta chains from one sample in a study of T cell responses to AZD1222 COVID-19 vaccine. Some clones are missing from TCRdb's copy, which holds only in-frame ones; the method was immunoSEQ multiplex PCR. Among approximately 97,000 clones, roughly 86% were seen once, and the ten largest hold around 5%. The sample here was peripheral blood, taken on day 0 of AZD1222 vaccination. These receptors were collected from an adult in good health. The CDR3 runs from the conserved cysteine through the conserved F or W. A D gene is named only where the DNA matches it firmly. Size is stated for part of the rows, as once, few or many counts, or as a class when the clone is expanded.

abundance	v_gene	j_gene	d_gene	len	CDR3aa	CDR3nt
few	TRBV7-9	TRBJ1-1	NA	14	CASSSGPRNTEAFF	TGTGCCAGCAGCTCGGGTCCACGGAACACTGAAGCTTTCTTT
NA	TRBV4-3	TRBJ2-1	NA	14	CASSLARGMNEQFF	TGCGCCAGCAGCCTAGCTAGGGGTATGAATGAGCAGTTCTTC
NA	TRBV28	TRBJ1-5	NA	11	CASSGNQPQHF	TGTGCCAGCTCGGGCAATCAGCCCCAGCATTTT
NA	TRBV9	TRBJ1-3	NA	14	CASSVQGSGNTIYF	TGTGCCAGCAGCGTTCAGGGATCTGGAAACACCATATATTTT
NA	TRBV24-1	TRBJ1-3	NA	14	CATSAPAPGNTIYF	TGTGCCACCAGTGCTCCCGCACCTGGAAACACCATATATTTT
NA	TRBV9	TRBJ2-2	NA	11	CASSRGGELFF	TGTGCCAGCAGCCGGGGCGGGGAGCTGTTTTTT
NA	TRBV6-5	TRBJ2-6	NA	15	CASRQQFSGANVLTF	TGTGCCAGCAGACAACAGTTCTCTGGGGCCAACGTCCTGACTTTC
few	TRBV28	TRBJ2-4	TRBD2	16	CASSFMGEGAKNIQYF	TGTGCCAGCAGTTTCATGGGGGAGGGGGCCAAAAACATTCAGTACTTC
few	TRBV7-3	TRBJ1-1	TRBD1	16	CASSLLGGVVNTEAFF	TGTGCCAGCAGCTTATTAGGGGGCGTCGTGAACACTGAAGCTTTCTTT
NA	TRBV9	TRBJ1-6	TRBD1	17	CASSFYDRVSYNSPLHF	TGTGCCAGCAGCTTCTACGACAGGGTCTCCTATAATTCACCCCTCCACTTT
NA	TRBV5-4	TRBJ2-2	TRBD1	16	CASSPGPRGTTGELFF	TGTGCCAGCAGCCCGGGGCCCAGGGGGACCACCGGGGAGCTGTTTTTT
NA	TRBV4-1	TRBJ1-5	NA	15	CASSQDPELNQPQHF	TGCGCCAGCAGCCAAGATCCCGAGTTGAATCAGCCCCAGCATTTT
NA	TRBV3-1/TRBV3-2	TRBJ2-5	NA	13	CASSQGSPKTQYF	TGTGCCAGCAGCCAGGGCTCTCCAAAAACCCAGTACTTC
few	TRBV9	TRBJ2-1	TRBD2	16	CASSEWSGGADNEQFF	TGTGCCAGCAGCGAGTGGAGCGGGGGGGCAGATAATGAGCAGTTCTTC
NA	TRBV7-6	TRBJ1-6	TRBD1	15	CASSPTGGNNSPLHF	TGTGCCAGCAGCCCTACAGGGGGCAACAATTCACCCCTCCACTTT
NA	TRBV27	TRBJ1-6	NA	13	CASSFRGGSPLHF	TGTGCCAGCAGTTTCAGGGGAGGGTCACCCCTCCACTTT
NA	TRBV25-1	TRBJ2-1	NA	15	CASREGLGSYNEQFF	TGTGCCAGCAGGGAGGGGTTGGGCTCCTACAATGAGCAGTTCTTC
NA	TRBV19	TRBJ1-1	NA	17	CASSRVPLRVMNTEAFF	TGTGCCAGTAGTAGAGTTCCCCTCCGGGTCATGAACACTGAAGCTTTCTTT
NA	TRBV5-1	TRBJ2-2	NA	16	CASSEGTIRSTGELFF	TGCGCCAGCAGCGAAGGGACCATCCGTTCCACCGGGGAGCTGTTTTTT
NA	TRBV5-1	TRBJ1-1	NA	17	CASSLDPQGPMNTEAFF	TGCGCCAGCAGCTTGGACCCACAGGGCCCTATGAACACTGAAGCTTTCTTT
few	TRBV7-2	TRBJ1-2	NA	19	CASSLAVGAGGAGVYGYTF	TGTGCCAGCAGCTTAGCGGTAGGGGCCGGGGGCGCTGGGGTCTATGGCTACACCTTC
NA	TRBV24-1	TRBJ2-1	TRBD1	16	CATSSVAGGSYNEQFF	TGTGCCACCAGTTCAGTGGCAGGGGGTTCCTACAATGAGCAGTTCTTC
once	TRBV25-1	TRBJ2-3	NA	16	CASSGGDTALGNTQYF	TGTGCCAGCAGTGGGGGGGATACGGCTCTCGGAAATACGCAGTATTTT
NA	TRBV6-5	TRBJ1-5	NA	14	CASSEAGINQPQHF	TGTGCCAGCAGCGAGGCGGGGATCAATCAGCCCCAGCATTTT
few	TRBV1	TRBJ2-7	NA	11	CTSSHLQGQYF	TGCACCAGCAGCCATTTGCAGGGGCAGTACTTC
NA	TRBV5-6	TRBJ2-7	TRBD2	13	CASSLEGGYEQYF	TGTGCCAGCAGCTTGGAGGGAGGGTACGAGCAGTACTTC
once	TRBV6-2/TRBV6-3	TRBJ1-4	NA	14	CASSYSAGEEKLFF	TGTGCCAGCAGTTACTCAGCAGGGGAAGAAAAACTGTTTTTT
NA	TRBV9	TRBJ1-6	NA	14	CASSASSAVGALHF	TGTGCCAGCAGCGCCTCAAGTGCAGTTGGTGCCCTCCACTTT
NA	TRBV27	TRBJ1-1	NA	13	CASSLRANTEAFF	TGTGCCAGCAGTTTAAGGGCGAACACTGAAGCTTTCTTT
NA	TRBV4-3	TRBJ1-2	NA	15	CASSLSIGKRGGYTF	TGCGCCAGCAGCCTTTCGATAGGAAAACGTGGTGGCTACACCTTC
NA	TRBV6-5	TRBJ2-7	NA	15	CASSPGRTEIYEQYF	TGTGCCAGCAGTCCAGGACGGACTGAAATCTACGAGCAGTACTTC
NA	TRBV24-1	TRBJ1-3	NA	17	CATSDYEHPTSGNTIYF	TGTGCCACCAGTGATTATGAACACCCAACATCTGGAAACACCATATATTTT
few	TRBV7-2	TRBJ2-7	TRBD1	14	CASSRGQGGYEQYF	TGTGCCAGCAGCCGGGGACAGGGGGGATACGAGCAGTACTTC
once	TRBV2	TRBJ2-3	TRBD2	16	CASSEEAGGFGDTQYF	TGTGCCAGCAGTGAAGAGGCGGGAGGATTTGGAGATACGCAGTATTTT
NA	TRBV6-4	TRBJ2-1	TRBD2	18	CASSVRASGLGRHNEQFF	TGTGCCAGCAGTGTTAGGGCTAGCGGGCTCGGGAGACACAATGAGCAGTTCTTC
NA	TRBV19	TRBJ1-1	NA	15	CASSSAGALDTEAFF	TGTGCCAGTAGTTCGGCGGGAGCCCTCGACACTGAAGCTTTCTTT
few	TRBV6-5	TRBJ2-5	NA	14	CASSTQMWGETQYF	TGTGCCAGCAGTACACAGATGTGGGGGGAGACCCAGTACTTC
NA	TRBV30	TRBJ1-4	NA	11	CAWSGPEKLFF	TGTGCCTGGAGCGGACCTGAAAAACTGTTTTTT
NA	TRBV7-2	TRBJ1-5	NA	13	CASTLTGGQPQHF	TGTGCCAGCACCTTGACAGGAGGTCAGCCCCAGCATTTT
once	TRBV5-1	TRBJ2-1	NA	13	CASSLAPDNEQFF	TGCGCCAGCAGCTTGGCCCCCGACAATGAGCAGTTCTTC
NA	TRBV5-4	TRBJ2-7	TRBD2	13	CASSPGLLYEQYF	TGTGCCAGCAGCCCGGGACTACTTTACGAGCAGTACTTC
NA	TRBV28	TRBJ2-7	NA	10	CASGFREQYF	TGTGCCAGCGGCTTTCGAGAGCAGTACTTC
NA	TRBV5-1	TRBJ1-1	NA	16	CASSPGRGPQNTEAFF	TGCGCCAGCAGCCCGGGCCGAGGGCCACAGAACACTGAAGCTTTCTTT
NA	TRBV29-1	TRBJ1-2	NA	16	CSVEVQVGAHLYGYTF	TGCAGCGTTGAAGTCCAGGTGGGGGCGCATTTGTATGGCTACACCTTC
NA	TRBV7-2	TRBJ1-2	NA	13	CASSSGQTYGYTF	TGTGCCAGCAGCTCGGGGCAGACGTATGGCTACACCTTC
NA	TRBV11-2	TRBJ2-7	TRBD1	13	CASRQGATYEQYF	TGTGCCAGCAGGCAGGGGGCAACCTACGAGCAGTACTTC
NA	TRBV6-2/TRBV6-3	TRBJ2-7	NA	14	CASSPPGVSYEQYF	TGTGCCAGCAGTCCCCCGGGAGTCTCGTACGAGCAGTACTTC
NA	TRBV18	TRBJ2-7	NA	13	CASSRTASYEQYF	TGTGCCAGCTCTCGGACAGCCTCCTACGAGCAGTACTTC
NA	TRBV6-5	TRBJ2-7	TRBD2	14	CASSGLAGAGEQYF	TGTGCCAGCAGCGGACTAGCGGGAGCCGGCGAGCAGTACTTC
NA	TRBV19	TRBJ1-5	NA	17	CASSIGDLSGSNQPQHF	TGTGCCAGTAGTATCGGAGACCTTAGTGGGAGCAATCAGCCCCAGCATTTT
once	TRBV27	TRBJ2-4	NA	18	CASRLKGYFPLAKNIQYF	TGTGCCAGCAGGCTAAAGGGGTACTTTCCGCTAGCCAAAAACATTCAGTACTTC
once	TRBV3-1/TRBV3-2	TRBJ1-1	NA	13	CASKQTMNTEAFF	TGTGCCAGCAAACAGACCATGAACACTGAAGCTTTCTTT
once	TRBV3-1/TRBV3-2	TRBJ2-7	TRBD2	16	CASSQEKGTITYEQYF	TGTGCCAGCAGCCAAGAGAAAGGGACTATTACCTACGAGCAGTACTTC